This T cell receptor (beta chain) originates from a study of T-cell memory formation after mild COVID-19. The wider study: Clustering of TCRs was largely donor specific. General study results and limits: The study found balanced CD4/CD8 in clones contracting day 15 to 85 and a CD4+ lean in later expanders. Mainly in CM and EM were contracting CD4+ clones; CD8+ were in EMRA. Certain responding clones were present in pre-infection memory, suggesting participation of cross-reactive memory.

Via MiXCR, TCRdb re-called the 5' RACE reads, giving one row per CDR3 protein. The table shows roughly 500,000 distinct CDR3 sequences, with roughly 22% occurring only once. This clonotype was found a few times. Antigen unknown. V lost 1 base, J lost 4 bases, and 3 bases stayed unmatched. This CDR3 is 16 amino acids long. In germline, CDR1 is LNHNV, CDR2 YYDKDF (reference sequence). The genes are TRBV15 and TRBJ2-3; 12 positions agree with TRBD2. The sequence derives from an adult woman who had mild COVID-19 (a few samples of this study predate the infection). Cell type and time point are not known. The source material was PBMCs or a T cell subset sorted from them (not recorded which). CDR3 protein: CATSRGTSGTADTQYF. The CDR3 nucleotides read TGTGCCACCAGCAGAGGGACTAGCGGGACCGCAGATACGCAGTATTTT.